Below, 16 T cell receptor beta chains from the same sample are listed, as sequenced in a study of breast tumors, draining lymph nodes, adjacent tissues. TCRdb re-called the multiplex PCR reads through MiXCR, storing one row per CDR3 protein. Of 150,000 to 200,000 distinct CDR3 sequences listed, 33% are singletons. The lymph nodes were axillary draining lymph nodes from breast cancer patients. Sequenced input: axillary lymph node tissue. The receptor source for this set is a female donor with breast cancer. Some clones in this sample may be carry-over from other donors' samples.

In this sample, this clonotype turned up many times. CDR3: CATSDLGGDTQYF. Written as DNA, the CDR3 is TGTGCCACCAGTGATTTGGGAGGGGATACGCAGTATTTT. The chain recombines TRBV24-1 with TRBJ2-3; tentatively, D is TRBD2 (6 bases). Per germline, CDR1 KGHDR and CDR2 SFDVKD. Between the trimmed V and J ends, which lost 0 bases and 6 bases, there was a span of 6 bases. This CDR3 spans 13 amino acids.

This clonotype was recorded at least ten times. This rearrangement joins TRBV5-5 to TRBJ1-5, with D maybe TRBD1 (5 bases). CDR3 length equals 15 residues. V was cut by 1 base and J by 11 bases, with 19 bases left in between. The germline V gene encodes CDR1 SGHKS and CDR2 YYEKEE (reference sequence). CDR3 nucleotide sequence: TGTGCCAGCAGCTTGAGAACAGGCAGATTGAGGACCCAGCATTTT. Its protein is CASSLRTGRLRTQHF. The entire variable domain, with the rest obtained from reference TRBV5-5 and TRBJ1-5, is as follows: DAGVTQSPTHLIKTRGQQVTLRCSPISGHKSVSWYQQVLGQGPQFIFQYYEKEERGRGNFPDRFSARQFPNYSSELNVNALLLGDSALYLCASSLRTGRLRTQHFGDGTRLSIL.

This clonotype was counted ten times or more. CDR3 bases: TGTGCCAGCAGCTTAGGGTGGGCCTCACCCACAGATACGCAGTATTTT. Protein sequence: CASSLGWASPTDTQYF. The chain joins TRBV5-8 to TRBJ2-3; D is uncertain. This CDR3 has 16 residues. In germline, CDR1 is SGHTS, CDR2 YDEGEE. Between the trimmed V and J ends, which lost 2 bases and 2 bases, there was a span of 15 bases.

The chain joins TRBV12-5 to TRBJ1-5, with a possible D match to TRBD1 (5 bases). V lost 3 bases, J lost 1 base, and 10 bases lay in between. The V gene's germline CDR1 is LGHNT and CDR2 FRNRAP. This CDR3 is built from 15 residues. DNA of the CDR3: TGTGCTAGTGGTTTAAACGGGGCCAGCAATCAGCCCCAGCATTTT. Translation gives CASGLNGASNQPQHF.

This clonotype was recorded many times. This sequence joins TRBV11-2 and TRBJ2-1; D is perhaps TRBD2 (6 bases). The germline gives CDR1 SGHAT, CDR2 FQNNGV. Deletions cut 1 base from V and 6 bases from J, with 13 bases between. The CDR3 is 15 residues long. CDR3 loop: CASSLVSTGSNEQFF. Written as DNA, the CDR3 is TGTGCCAGCAGCTTAGTGTCTACCGGGAGCAATGAGCAGTTCTTC. Based on the CDR3 plus reference TRBV11-2 and TRBJ2-1, the full variable domain is EAGVAQSPRYKIIEKRQSVAFWCNPISGHATLYWYQQILGQGPKLLIQFQNNGVVDDSQLPKDRFSAERLKGVDSTLKIQPAKLEDSAVYLCASSLVSTGSNEQFFGPGTRLTVL.

The J gene is TRBJ2-5, the V gene TRBV2; D ambiguous. V lost 7 bases and J 0 bases, leaving 12 bases between the germline ends. CDR1 is SNHLY, CDR2 FYNNEI, per germline. CDR3 length: 14 amino acids. This CDR3 is CASTNGRDQETQYF. The CDR3 DNA reads TGTGCCAGCACTAACGGCCGTGACCAAGAGACCCAGTACTTC.

The chain has TRBV2 and TRBJ2-3, with TRBD1 as a possible D gene (6 bases). Trimming left V 6 bases short and J 1 base short, with 17 bases between. Germline V gene lookup returns CDR1 SNHLY and CDR2 FYNNEI. The CDR3 length is 16 residues. The CDR3 protein is CASRAGAAYGTDTQYF. CDR3 sequence (DNA): TGTGCCAGCAGGGCAGGGGCCGCCTACGGCACAGATACGCAGTATTTT.

This clonotype occurred many times. This chain links TRBV4-1 with TRBJ2-7; 7 nucleotides line up with TRBD1. The CDR3 length is 15 residues. V lost 4 bases to trimming and J lost 2 bases; unmatched junction nucleotides: 8. Germline CDR1 is MGHRA and CDR2 is YSYEKL. The CDR3, as DNA: TGCGCCAGCAGCCGGGGGCAGGGGGAAACCTACGAGCAGTACTTC. This sequence encodes CASSRGQGETYEQYF.

In this sample, this clonotype turned up many times. A read error is likely, as this CDR3 ends without the conserved phenylalanine or tryptophan. The J gene is TRBJ2-7, the V gene TRBV30; tentative D call: TRBD1 (5 bases). Trimming shortened V by 0 bases and J by 3 bases, and 9 bases separated the two germline ends. CDR3 length: 13 amino acids. From germline, CDR1 is GTSNPN and CDR2 SVGIG (reference sequence). DNA of the CDR3: TGTGCCTGGAGTGTAAGGCAGGGCTACGAGCAGTACTCC. Its protein product is CAWSVRQGYEQYS.

This clonotype was observed at least ten times. The rearrangement links TRBV5-1 to TRBJ1-2, with 8 bases fitting TRBD1. CDR3 length: 16 residues. V shed 3 bases, J shed 2 bases, and the junction held 9 bases outside the gene matches. Germline V gives CDR1 SGHRS, CDR2 YFSETQ. The CDR3 reads CASSWTGNPNNYGYTF. CDR3 DNA: TGCGCCAGCAGCTGGACAGGGAACCCCAACAACTATGGCTACACCTTC.

This clonotype showed up many times. The V call is TRBV5-1, the J call TRBJ2-7; a possible D gene is TRBD2 (5 bases). The CDR3 extends over 14 amino acids. Trimming took 3 bases from V and 0 from J, leaving 10 bases between them. Germline V CDR1 and CDR2: SGHRS, YFSETQ. CDR3 loop: CASSSGLNSYEQYF. The DNA for the CDR3 is TGCGCCAGCAGCTCAGGACTGAACTCCTACGAGCAGTACTTC.

This clonotype came up many times. The V call is TRBV6-1, the J call TRBJ2-5; no clear D gene. Between the trimmed V and J ends, which lost 1 base and 5 bases, there was a span of 5 bases. This CDR3 is built from 12 residues. Germline V gives CDR1 MNHNS, CDR2 SASEGT. Here the CDR3 reads CASSEGVETQYF. The CDR3 nucleotides are TGTGCCAGCAGTGAAGGGGTTGAGACCCAGTACTTC.

This clonotype was seen many times. The chain couples TRBV30 to TRBJ1-2, with TRBD1 as a possible D gene (5 bases). The CDR3 totals 12 residues. V lost 2 bases to trimming and J lost 5 bases, with 9 bases between them. The germline gives CDR1 GTSNPN, CDR2 SVGIG (reference sequence). In DNA, the CDR3 is TGTGCCTGGAGTCGAGACAGATATGGCTACACCTTC. Translated: CAWSRDRYGYTF.

This clonotype was recorded at least ten times. A much larger clone sits a single nucleotide away, making a read error possible. The rearrangement joins TRBV7-8 to TRBJ2-5; D remains unclear. The CDR3 covers 15 residues. CDR1 SGHVS and CDR2 FQNEAQ come from the germline V gene. The CDR3 loop reads CASSPPGPMQETQHF. In DNA, the CDR3 is TGTGCCAGCAGCCCCCCCGGACCGATGCAAGAGACCCAGCACTTC.

V gene TRBV2 combines with J gene TRBJ1-1; tentative D call: TRBD1 (6 bases). Germline V gives CDR1 SNHLY, CDR2 FYNNEI. The CDR3 is 13 residues long. V lost 6 bases to trimming and J lost 7 bases, with 15 bases between them. CDR3 amino acids: CASSRDTAFEAFF. The CDR3 coding sequence is TGTGCCAGCAGCAGGGACACCGCATTTGAAGCTTTCTTT. Combining the CDR3 with reference TRBV2 and TRBJ1-1 gives the whole variable domain EPEVTQTPSHQVTQMGQEVILRCVPISNHLYFYWYRQILGQKVEFLVSFYNNEISEKSEIFDDQFSVERPDGSNFTLKIRSTKLEDSAMYFCASSRDTAFEAFFGQGTRLTVV.

This clonotype was counted at least ten times. The chain combines TRBV20-1 with TRBJ1-2, with D maybe TRBD1 (5 bases). V shed 5 bases and J shed 4 bases, with 17 bases lying between them. This CDR3 spans 14 amino acids. Germline CDR1 reads DFQATT; CDR2 reads SNEGSKA (reference sequence). CDR3 amino acids: CSAPEPGRSYGYTF. The CDR3, as DNA: TGCAGTGCTCCAGAGCCGGGACGATCCTATGGCTACACCTTC.